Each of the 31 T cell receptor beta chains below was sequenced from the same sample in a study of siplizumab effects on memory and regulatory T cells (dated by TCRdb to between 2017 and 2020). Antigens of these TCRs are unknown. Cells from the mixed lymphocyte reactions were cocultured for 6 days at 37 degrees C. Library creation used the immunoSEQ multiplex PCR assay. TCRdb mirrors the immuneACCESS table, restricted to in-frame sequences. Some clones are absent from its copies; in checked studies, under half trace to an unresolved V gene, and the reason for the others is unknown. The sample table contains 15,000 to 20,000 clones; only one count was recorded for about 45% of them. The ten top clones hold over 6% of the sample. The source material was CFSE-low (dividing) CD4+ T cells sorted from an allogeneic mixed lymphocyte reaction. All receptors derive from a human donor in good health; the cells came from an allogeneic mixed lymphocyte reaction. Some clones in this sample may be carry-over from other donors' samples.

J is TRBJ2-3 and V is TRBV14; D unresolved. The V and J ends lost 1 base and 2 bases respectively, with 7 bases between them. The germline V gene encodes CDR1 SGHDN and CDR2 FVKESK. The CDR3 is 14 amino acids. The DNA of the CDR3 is TGTGCCAGCAGCCAAGGACTTTTCACAGATACGCAGTATTTT. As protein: CASSQGLFTDTQYF.

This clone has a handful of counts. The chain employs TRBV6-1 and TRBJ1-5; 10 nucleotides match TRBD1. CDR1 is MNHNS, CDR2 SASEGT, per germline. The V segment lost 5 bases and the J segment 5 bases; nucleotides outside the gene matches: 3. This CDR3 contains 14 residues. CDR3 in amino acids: CASSFGQGDQPQHF. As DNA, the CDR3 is TGTGCCAGCAGTTTTGGACAGGGGGATCAGCCCCAGCATTTT.

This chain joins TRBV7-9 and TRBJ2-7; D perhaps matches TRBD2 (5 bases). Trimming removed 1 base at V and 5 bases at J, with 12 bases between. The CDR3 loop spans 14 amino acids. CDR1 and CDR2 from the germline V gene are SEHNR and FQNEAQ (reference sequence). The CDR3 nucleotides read TGTGCCAGCAGCTTAGGAGGGCAGGTCAACGAGCAGTACTTC. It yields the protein CASSLGGQVNEQYF.

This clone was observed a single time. DNA for the CDR3: TGTGCCACCCGGGTTACCCCTAGCACAGATACGCAGTATTTT. Translating it yields CATRVTPSTDTQYF. This sequence joins TRBV7-6 and TRBJ2-3; no reliable D call. The V gene's germline CDR1 is SGHVS and CDR2 FNYEAQ. Deletions cut 10 bases from V and 0 bases from J, with 14 bases between. This CDR3 has 14 amino acids.

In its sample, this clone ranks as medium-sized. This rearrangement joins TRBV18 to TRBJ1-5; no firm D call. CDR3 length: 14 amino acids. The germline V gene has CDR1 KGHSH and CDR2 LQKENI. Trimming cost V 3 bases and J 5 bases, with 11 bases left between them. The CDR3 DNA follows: TGTGCCAGCTCACCTTACGGACTTGATCAGCCCCAGCATTTT. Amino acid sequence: CASSPYGLDQPQHF.

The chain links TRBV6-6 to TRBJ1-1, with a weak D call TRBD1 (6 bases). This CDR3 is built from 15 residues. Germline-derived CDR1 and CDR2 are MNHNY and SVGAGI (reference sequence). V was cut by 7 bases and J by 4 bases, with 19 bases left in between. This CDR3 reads CASTLQMGASTEAFF. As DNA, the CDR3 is TGTGCCAGCACTTTACAAATGGGGGCGAGCACTGAAGCTTTCTTT.

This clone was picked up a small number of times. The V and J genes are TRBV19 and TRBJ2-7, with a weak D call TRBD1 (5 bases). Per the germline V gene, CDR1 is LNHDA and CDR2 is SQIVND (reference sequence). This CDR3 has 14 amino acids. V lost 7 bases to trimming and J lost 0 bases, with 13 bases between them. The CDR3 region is CASKMGQFSYEQYF. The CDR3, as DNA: TGTGCCAGTAAGATGGGGCAATTCTCCTACGAGCAGTACTTC.

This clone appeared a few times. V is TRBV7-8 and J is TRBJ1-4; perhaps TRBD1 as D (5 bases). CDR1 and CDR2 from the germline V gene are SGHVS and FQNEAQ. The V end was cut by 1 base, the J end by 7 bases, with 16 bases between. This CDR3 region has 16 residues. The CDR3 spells CASSLGWGIGGEKLFF. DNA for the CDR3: TGTGCCAGCAGCTTAGGGTGGGGGATCGGGGGTGAAAAACTGTTTTTT.

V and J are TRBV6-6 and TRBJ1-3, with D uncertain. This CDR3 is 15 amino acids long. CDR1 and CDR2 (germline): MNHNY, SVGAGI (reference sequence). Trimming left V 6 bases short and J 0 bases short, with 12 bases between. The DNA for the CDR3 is TGTGCCAGCAGCTTCCGACCGTTCTCTGGAAACACCATATATTTT. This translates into CASSFRPFSGNTIYF.

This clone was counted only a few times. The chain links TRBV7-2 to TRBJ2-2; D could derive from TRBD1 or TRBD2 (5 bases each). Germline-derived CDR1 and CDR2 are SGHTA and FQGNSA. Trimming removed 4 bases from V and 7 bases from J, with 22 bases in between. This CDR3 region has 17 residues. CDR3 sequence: CASSSGPRGRLYGELFF. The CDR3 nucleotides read TGTGCCAGCAGCTCCGGGCCGAGGGGACGACTTTACGGGGAGCTGTTTTTT.

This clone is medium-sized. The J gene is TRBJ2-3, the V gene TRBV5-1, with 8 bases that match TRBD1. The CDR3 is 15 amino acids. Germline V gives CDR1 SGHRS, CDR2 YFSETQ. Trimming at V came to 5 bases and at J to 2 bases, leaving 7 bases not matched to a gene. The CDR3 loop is CASSRDRPSTDTQYF. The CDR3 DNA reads TGCGCCAGCAGTCGGGACAGGCCCTCCACAGATACGCAGTATTTT. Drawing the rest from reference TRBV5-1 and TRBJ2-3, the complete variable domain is KAGVTQTPRYLIKTRGQQVTLSCSPISGHRSVSWYQQTPGQGLQFLFEYFSETQRNKGNFPGRFSGRQFSNSRSEMNVSTLELGDSALYLCASSRDRPSTDTQYFGPGTRLTVL.

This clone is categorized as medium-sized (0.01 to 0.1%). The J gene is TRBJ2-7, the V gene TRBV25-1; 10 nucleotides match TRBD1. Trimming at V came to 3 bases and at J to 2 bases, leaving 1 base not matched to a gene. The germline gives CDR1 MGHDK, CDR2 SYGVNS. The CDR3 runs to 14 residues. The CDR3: CASSDGTGAYEQYF. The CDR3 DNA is TGTGCCAGCAGTGATGGGACAGGGGCCTACGAGCAGTACTTC.

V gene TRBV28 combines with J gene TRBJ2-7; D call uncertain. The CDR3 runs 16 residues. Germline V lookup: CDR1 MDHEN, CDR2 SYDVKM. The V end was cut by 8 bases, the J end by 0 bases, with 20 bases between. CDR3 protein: CASHRGGYPSSYEQYF. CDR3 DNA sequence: TGTGCCAGCCACCGAGGCGGTTATCCGAGCTCCTACGAGCAGTACTTC.

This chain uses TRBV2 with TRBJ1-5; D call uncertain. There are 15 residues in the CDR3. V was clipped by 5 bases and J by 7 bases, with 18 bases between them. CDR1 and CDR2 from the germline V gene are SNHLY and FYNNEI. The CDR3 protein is CASSPPANGRQPQHF. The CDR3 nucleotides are TGTGCCAGCAGTCCCCCGGCCAACGGCAGGCAGCCCCAGCATTTT.

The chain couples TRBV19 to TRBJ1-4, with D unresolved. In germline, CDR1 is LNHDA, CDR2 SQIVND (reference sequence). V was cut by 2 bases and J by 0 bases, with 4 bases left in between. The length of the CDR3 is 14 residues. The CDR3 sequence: CASSILATNEKLFF. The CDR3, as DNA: TGTGCCAGTAGTATATTGGCAACTAATGAAAAACTGTTTTTT.

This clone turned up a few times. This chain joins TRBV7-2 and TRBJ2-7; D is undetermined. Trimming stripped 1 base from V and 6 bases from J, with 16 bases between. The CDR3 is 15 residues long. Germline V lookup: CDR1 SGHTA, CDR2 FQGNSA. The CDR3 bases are TGTGCCAGCAGCTTAGTTATCGGCAGCTGGAGCGAGCAGTACTTC. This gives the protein CASSLVIGSWSEQYF.

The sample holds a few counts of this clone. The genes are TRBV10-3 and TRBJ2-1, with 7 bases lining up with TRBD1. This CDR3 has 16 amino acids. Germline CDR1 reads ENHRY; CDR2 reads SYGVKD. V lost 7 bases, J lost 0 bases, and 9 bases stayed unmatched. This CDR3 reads CAITKTGTNSYNEQFF. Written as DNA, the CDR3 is TGTGCCATCACCAAGACAGGGACCAACTCCTACAATGAGCAGTTCTTC.

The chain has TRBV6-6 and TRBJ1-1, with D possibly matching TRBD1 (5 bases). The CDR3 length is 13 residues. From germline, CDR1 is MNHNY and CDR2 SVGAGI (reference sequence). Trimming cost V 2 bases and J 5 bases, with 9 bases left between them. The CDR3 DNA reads TGTGCCAGCAGTTACGGGGCGCGGACTGAAGCTTTCTTT. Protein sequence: CASSYGARTEAFF.

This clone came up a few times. This CDR3 is CAISESTGPRGYGYTF. In DNA form, the CDR3 reads TGTGCCATCAGTGAGTCAACGGGGCCTCGAGGGTATGGCTACACCTTC. The chain employs TRBV10-3 and TRBJ1-2, with a possible D match to TRBD1 (5 bases). V lost 0 bases, J lost 5 bases, and 16 bases lay in between. CDR3 size: 16 residues. CDR1 and CDR2 (germline): ENHRY, SYGVKD.

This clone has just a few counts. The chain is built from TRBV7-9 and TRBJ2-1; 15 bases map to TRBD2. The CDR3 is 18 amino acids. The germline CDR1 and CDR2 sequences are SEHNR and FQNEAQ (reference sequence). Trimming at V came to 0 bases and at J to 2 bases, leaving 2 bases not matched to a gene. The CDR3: CASSLAGTSGRTYNEQFF. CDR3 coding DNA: TGTGCCAGCAGCTTAGCCGGGACTAGCGGGAGGACCTACAATGAGCAGTTCTTC.

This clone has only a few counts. The CDR3 DNA sequence: TGTGCCAGCAGCTTAGATCACACTCCCGAGGGAGTTACGCAGTATTTT. Protein: CASSLDHTPEGVTQYF. The V and J genes are TRBV11-2 and TRBJ2-3; D perhaps matches TRBD2 (5 bases). Deletions cut 0 bases from V and 8 bases from J, with 18 bases between. This CDR3 comprises 16 residues. Looked up from germline, CDR1 is SGHAT and CDR2 is FQNNGV.

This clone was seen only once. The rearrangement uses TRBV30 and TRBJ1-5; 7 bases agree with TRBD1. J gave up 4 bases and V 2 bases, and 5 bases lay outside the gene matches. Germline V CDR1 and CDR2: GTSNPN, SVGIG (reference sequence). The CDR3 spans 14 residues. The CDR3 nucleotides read TGTGCCTGGAGTCGAGTGACAGGGAATCAGCCCCAGCATTTT. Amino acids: CAWSRVTGNQPQHF.

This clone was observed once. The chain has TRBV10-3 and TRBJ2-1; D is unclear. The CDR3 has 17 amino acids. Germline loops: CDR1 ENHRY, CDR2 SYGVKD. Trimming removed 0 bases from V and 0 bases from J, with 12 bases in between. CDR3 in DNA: TGTGCCATCAGTGAGTCGGACGTCTTCCGCTCCTACAATGAGCAGTTCTTC. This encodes CAISESDVFRSYNEQFF.

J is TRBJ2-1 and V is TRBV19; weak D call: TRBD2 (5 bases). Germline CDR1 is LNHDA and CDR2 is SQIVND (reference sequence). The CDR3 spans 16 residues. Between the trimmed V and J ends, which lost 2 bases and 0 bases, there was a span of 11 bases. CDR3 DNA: TGTGCCAGTAGTATAACCGGGGTCAGCTCCTACAATGAGCAGTTCTTC. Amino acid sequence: CASSITGVSSYNEQFF. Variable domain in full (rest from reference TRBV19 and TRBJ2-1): DGGITQSPKYLFRKEGQNVTLSCEQNLNHDAMYWYRQDPGQGLRLIYYSQIVNDFQKGDIAEGYSVSREKKESFPLTVTSAQKNPTAFYLCASSITGVSSYNEQFFGPGTRLTVL.

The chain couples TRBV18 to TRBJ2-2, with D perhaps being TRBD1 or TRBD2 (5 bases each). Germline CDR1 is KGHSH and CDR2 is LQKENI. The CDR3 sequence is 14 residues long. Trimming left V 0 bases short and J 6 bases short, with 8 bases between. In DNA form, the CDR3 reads TGTGCCAGCTCACCACCGTCGGGGCCCGGGGAGCTGTTTTTT. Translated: CASSPPSGPGELFF.

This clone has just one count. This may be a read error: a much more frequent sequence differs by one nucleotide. The DNA of the CDR3 is TGTGCCAGCAGTTACTCGGGGGTGGGGGGCGCCTATGGCTACACCTTC. Protein sequence: CASSYSGVGGAYGYTF. The chain is built from TRBV6-5 and TRBJ1-2; D may be TRBD1 (6 bases). The germline gives CDR1 MNHEY, CDR2 SVGAGI. The V end was cut by 0 bases, the J end by 4 bases, with 15 bases between. The CDR3 runs to 16 residues.

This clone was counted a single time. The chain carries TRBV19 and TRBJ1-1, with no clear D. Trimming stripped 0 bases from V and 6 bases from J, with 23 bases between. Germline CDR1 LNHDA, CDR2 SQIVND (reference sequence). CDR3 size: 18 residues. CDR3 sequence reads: CASSIDIPGSHSGAEAFF. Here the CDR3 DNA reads TGTGCCAGTAGTATAGACATACCCGGGAGCCACTCAGGAGCTGAAGCTTTCTTT.

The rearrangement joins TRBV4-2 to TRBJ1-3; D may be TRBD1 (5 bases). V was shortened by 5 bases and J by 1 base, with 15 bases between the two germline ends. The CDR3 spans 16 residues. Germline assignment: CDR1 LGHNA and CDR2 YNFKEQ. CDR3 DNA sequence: TGTGCCAGCAGCTTGGACCCACAGGTATCTGGAAACACCATATATTTT. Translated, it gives CASSLDPQVSGNTIYF.

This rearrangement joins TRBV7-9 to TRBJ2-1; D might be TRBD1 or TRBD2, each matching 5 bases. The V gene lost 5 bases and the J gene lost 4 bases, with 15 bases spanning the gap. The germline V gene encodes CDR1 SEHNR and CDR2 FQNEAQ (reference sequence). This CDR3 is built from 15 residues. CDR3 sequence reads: CASSLFGTQYNEQFF. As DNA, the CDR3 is TGTGCCAGCAGCCTTTTCGGGACGCAGTACAATGAGCAGTTCTTC.

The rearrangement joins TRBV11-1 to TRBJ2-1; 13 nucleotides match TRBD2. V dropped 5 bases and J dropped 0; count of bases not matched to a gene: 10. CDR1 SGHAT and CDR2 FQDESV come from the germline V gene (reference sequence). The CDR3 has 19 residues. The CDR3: CASSGWTSGGPLSYNEQFF. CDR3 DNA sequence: TGTGCCAGCAGCGGGTGGACTAGCGGGGGACCCCTCTCCTACAATGAGCAGTTCTTC.

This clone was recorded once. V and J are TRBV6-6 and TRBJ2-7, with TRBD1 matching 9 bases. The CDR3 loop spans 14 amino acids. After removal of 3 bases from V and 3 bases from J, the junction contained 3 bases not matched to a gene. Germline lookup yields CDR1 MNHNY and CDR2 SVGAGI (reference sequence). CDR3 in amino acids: CASSYLGQGYEQYF. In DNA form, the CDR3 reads TGTGCCAGCAGTTATCTGGGACAGGGCTACGAGCAGTACTTC.